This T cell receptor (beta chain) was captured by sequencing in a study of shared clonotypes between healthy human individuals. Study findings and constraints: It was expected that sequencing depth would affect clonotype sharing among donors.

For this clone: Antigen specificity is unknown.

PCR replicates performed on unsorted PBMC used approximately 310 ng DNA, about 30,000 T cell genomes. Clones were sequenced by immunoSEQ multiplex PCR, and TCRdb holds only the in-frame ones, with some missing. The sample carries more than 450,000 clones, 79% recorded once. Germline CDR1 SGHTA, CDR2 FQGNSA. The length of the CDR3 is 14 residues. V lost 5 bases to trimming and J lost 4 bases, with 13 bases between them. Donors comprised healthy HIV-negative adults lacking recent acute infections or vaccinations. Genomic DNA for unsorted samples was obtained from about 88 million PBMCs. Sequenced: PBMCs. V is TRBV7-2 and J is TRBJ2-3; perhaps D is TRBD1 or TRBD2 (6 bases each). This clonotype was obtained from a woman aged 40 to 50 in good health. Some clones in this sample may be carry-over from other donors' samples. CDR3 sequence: CASSEQGRSDTQYF. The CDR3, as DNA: TGTGCCAGCAGCGAGCAGGGGAGGTCAGATACGCAGTATTTT.